These 26 T cell receptor beta chains were all obtained from the same sample, sequenced in a study of chemoradiotherapy in HPV16-positive cancers. Assay: immunoSEQ multiplex PCR; the TCRdb copy retains only in-frame clones and omits some. This sample has some 15,000 clones, with about 90% found just once. Sequences were derived from blood, sampled from a patient who underwent chemoradiotherapy. These receptors all stem from a human donor with HPV-associated anogenital cancer.

The chain joins TRBV19 to TRBJ2-7; TRBD1 matches 11 bases. Germline V gives CDR1 LNHDA, CDR2 SQIVND (reference sequence). The CDR3 length is 15 residues. J lost 2 bases, V lost 7 bases, and 7 bases had no gene match. Here the CDR3 DNA reads TGTGCCAGTAAGATCCGGGACAGGGGGACCTACGAGCAGTACTTC. It codes for CASKIRDRGTYEQYF. The entire variable domain, with the rest obtained from reference TRBV19 and TRBJ2-7, is as follows: DGGITQSPKYLFRKEGQNVTLSCEQNLNHDAMYWYRQDPGQGLRLIYYSQIVNDFQKGDIAEGYSVSREKKESFPLTVTSAQKNPTAFYLCASKIRDRGTYEQYFGPGTRLTVT.

The rearrangement joins TRBV5-1 to TRBJ2-5; a possible D gene is TRBD1 (6 bases). This CDR3 has 13 amino acids. Trimming took 2 bases from V and 2 from J, leaving 7 bases between them. Germline CDR1 is SGHRS and CDR2 is YFSETQ. In nucleotides, the CDR3 is TGCGCCAGCAGCTTTACAGGGCAAGAGACCCAGTACTTC. This gives the protein CASSFTGQETQYF.

This clone was recorded a few times. The chain links TRBV5-1 to TRBJ1-2; D gene ambiguous. Trimming took 4 bases from V and 4 from J, leaving 11 bases between them. Per germline, CDR1 SGHRS and CDR2 YFSETQ. There are 13 residues in the CDR3. The CDR3 DNA follows: TGCGCCAGCAGCCCGGACGTCGGCTATGGCTACACCTTC. Amino acid sequence: CASSPDVGYGYTF.

This chain links TRBV11-3 with TRBJ2-3, with D possibly being TRBD1 (6 bases). Germline V gene data show CDR1 as SGHNT and CDR2 as YENEEA. CDR3 size: 16 residues. V lost 0 bases, J lost 8 bases, and 18 bases lay in between. This chain's CDR3 is CASSLEPGVARSTQYF. CDR3 coding DNA: TGTGCCAGCAGCTTAGAACCAGGGGTTGCCCGTTCTACGCAGTATTTT.

V usage is TRBV19 and J usage is TRBJ2-7; 8 bases fit TRBD1. Germline CDR1 and CDR2: LNHDA and SQIVND (reference sequence). CDR3 size: 16 residues. The V segment lost 0 bases and the J segment 0 bases; nucleotides outside the gene matches: 4. The CDR3 is CASSIDAGGSSYEQYF. In DNA form, the CDR3 reads TGTGCCAGTAGTATAGATGCAGGGGGCAGCTCCTACGAGCAGTACTTC. The full variable domain, with the rest looked up from reference TRBV19 and TRBJ2-7, is DGGITQSPKYLFRKEGQNVTLSCEQNLNHDAMYWYRQDPGQGLRLIYYSQIVNDFQKGDIAEGYSVSREKKESFPLTVTSAQKNPTAFYLCASSIDAGGSSYEQYFGPGTRLTVT.

The chain recombines TRBV11-2 with TRBJ1-1, with D maybe TRBD1 (5 bases). V lost 1 base, J lost 5 bases, and 14 bases lay in between. CDR1 is SGHAT, CDR2 FQNNGV, per germline. The CDR3 runs to 15 residues. The CDR3 sequence: CASSLGSRAYTEAFF. The DNA for the CDR3 is TGTGCCAGCAGCTTAGGTTCCAGGGCTTATACTGAAGCTTTCTTT.

The gene calls are TRBV5-1 and TRBJ2-3; D possibly uses TRBD1 or TRBD2 (5 bases each). Germline CDR1 reads SGHRS; CDR2 reads YFSETQ. With 5 bases removed from V and 3 bases from J, the gap between germline ends came to 16 bases. The CDR3 is made up of 15 amino acids. In nucleotides, the CDR3 is TGCGCCAGCAGTGAGATGGGGGTGGGTACAGATACGCAGTATTTT. This translates into CASSEMGVGTDTQYF.

This CDR3 reads CASSLGLAVEGEQFF. The CDR3 DNA is TGTGCCAGCAGCTTAGGACTAGCGGTGGAAGGAGAGCAGTTCTTC. V and J are TRBV7-2 and TRBJ2-1, with 9 bases that match TRBD2. The CDR3 totals 15 residues. J was trimmed by 10 bases and V by 1 base; bases with no gene match: 8. Germline lookup yields CDR1 SGHTA and CDR2 FQGNSA.

V usage is TRBV7-8 and J usage is TRBJ2-7; D call uncertain. V was trimmed by 2 bases and J by 5 bases, leaving 7 bases between them. This CDR3 spans 12 amino acids. Germline CDR1 SGHVS, CDR2 FQNEAQ. The CDR3, as DNA: TGTGCCAGCAGCTTATCCCATGACGAGCAGTACTTC. Its protein product is CASSLSHDEQYF.

The DNA for the CDR3 is TGTGCCAGCAGTAACAGGGGAGGGTTGAACACTGAAGCTTTCTTT. Protein product: CASSNRGGLNTEAFF. The chain couples TRBV6-4 to TRBJ1-1, with 7 bases lining up with TRBD1. This CDR3 has 15 residues. CDR1 and CDR2 from the germline V gene are MRHNA and SNTAGT. With 5 bases clipped from V and 0 bases from J, the junction kept 6 bases outside the gene matches.

This sequence joins TRBV29-1 and TRBJ2-2; D might be TRBD1 (6 bases). The length of the CDR3 is 13 residues. V gave up 7 bases and J gave up 1 base, with 10 bases separating them. Germline lookup yields CDR1 SQVTM and CDR2 ANQGSEA. The CDR3 DNA reads TGCAGCGCCACAGGGTGGAACACCGGGGAGCTGTTTTTT. Protein product: CSATGWNTGELFF.

The V call is TRBV11-3, the J call TRBJ1-4; 11 bases align to TRBD1. Losses at the gene ends were 5 bases for V and 4 bases for J; bases not matched to a gene: 6. CDR1 is SGHNT, CDR2 YENEEA, per germline. The CDR3 has 16 amino acids. The CDR3 spells CASSVDRGPLNEKLFF. The CDR3 DNA follows: TGTGCCAGCAGCGTGGACAGGGGGCCTCTTAATGAAAAACTGTTTTTT.

This clone was picked up one time. The chain employs TRBV4-1 and TRBJ1-1; D not resolved. With 3 bases removed from V and 1 base from J, the gap between germline ends came to 15 bases. Germline V lookup: CDR1 MGHRA, CDR2 YSYEKL. CDR3 length: 16 amino acids. The CDR3 coding sequence is TGCGCCAGCAGCCAGGAGAGGTGGGCGGCGAACACTGAAGCTTTCTTT. This translates into CASSQERWAANTEAFF.

J is TRBJ1-5 and V is TRBV19; D uncertain. CDR1 is LNHDA, CDR2 SQIVND, per germline (reference sequence). This CDR3 has 14 amino acids. The V end was cut by 3 bases, the J end by 2 bases, with 8 bases between. The CDR3 nucleotides are TGTGCCAGTAGTATGCAGTTTGGCAATCAGCCCCAGCATTTT. This translates into CASSMQFGNQPQHF.

This clone was picked up one time. This chain links TRBV6-4 with TRBJ1-1; D might be TRBD1 (6 bases). CDR1 is MRHNA, CDR2 SNTAGT, per germline. V was cut by 7 bases and J by 5 bases, with 23 bases left in between. The CDR3 totals 16 residues. CDR3 residues: CASILWDTLGGTEAFF. The CDR3, as DNA: TGTGCCAGCATTTTGTGGGACACCCTTGGGGGGACTGAAGCTTTCTTT.

V gene TRBV4-1 combines with J gene TRBJ2-3, with D possibly matching TRBD2 (6 bases). V lost 0 bases, J lost 2 bases, and 9 bases lay in between. This CDR3 has 15 residues. Germline V gene sequence: CDR1 MGHRA, CDR2 YSYEKL. The CDR3 spells CASSQDAGSTDTQYF. The CDR3 coding sequence is TGCGCCAGCAGCCAAGATGCGGGGTCCACAGATACGCAGTATTTT.

The chain has TRBV19 and TRBJ1-2, with a tentative D call TRBD1 (6 bases). Germline values: CDR1 LNHDA, CDR2 SQIVND (reference sequence). The CDR3 extends over 15 amino acids. Trimming shortened V by 0 bases and J by 5 bases, and 13 bases separated the two germline ends. The CDR3 DNA reads as TGTGCCAGTAGTATAGACGCCGGGACAAGTTATGGCTACACCTTC. Protein product: CASSIDAGTSYGYTF.

V usage is TRBV30 and J usage is TRBJ2-3; no clear D. This CDR3 has 12 residues. V was cut by 2 bases and J by 4 bases, with 7 bases left in between. The germline V gene has CDR1 GTSNPN and CDR2 SVGIG (reference sequence). The CDR3 loop is CAWSSLSDTQYF. CDR3 bases: TGTGCCTGGAGTTCGTTGTCAGATACGCAGTATTTT.

This chain uses TRBV5-1 with TRBJ1-1; perhaps TRBD1 as D (5 bases). In germline, CDR1 is SGHRS, CDR2 YFSETQ. V lost 3 bases and J lost 1, with 7 bases in between. CDR3 size: 13 residues. The CDR3 loop is CASSSGQNTEAFF. DNA of the CDR3: TGCGCCAGCAGCTCCGGACAGAACACTGAAGCTTTCTTT.

J is TRBJ1-1 and V is TRBV28; TRBD1 agrees at 7 bases. V lost 1 base, J lost 2 bases, and 7 bases stayed unmatched. The CDR3 has 16 amino acids. Looked up from germline, CDR1 is MDHEN and CDR2 is SYDVKM. The CDR3 sequence: CASSLYPGTANTEAFF. In DNA form, the CDR3 reads TGTGCCAGCAGTTTATACCCCGGGACAGCTAACACTGAAGCTTTCTTT.

The chain is built from TRBV15 and TRBJ2-7, with a tentative D call TRBD2 (6 bases). Germline CDR1 is LNHNV and CDR2 is YYDKDF (reference sequence). V lost 4 bases and J lost 6, with 13 bases in between. The CDR3 has 13 residues. The CDR3 protein is CATSTHSGAEQYF. The CDR3 DNA reads as TGTGCCACCAGCACCCATTCGGGAGCCGAGCAGTACTTC.

This clone was seen a single time. This chain joins TRBV5-8 and TRBJ2-1; 7 nucleotides match TRBD1. After removal of 2 bases from V and 2 bases from J, the junction contained 1 base not matched to a gene. Germline lookup yields CDR1 SGHTS and CDR2 YDEGEE. This CDR3 has 14 residues. The chain's CDR3 is CASSFGTAYNEQFF. CDR3 DNA sequence: TGTGCCAGCAGCTTCGGGACAGCCTACAATGAGCAGTTCTTC.

This clone was counted a few times. The chain uses TRBV19 and TRBJ1-1; D is ambiguous. Germline CDR1 reads LNHDA; CDR2 reads SQIVND (reference sequence). This CDR3 has 18 residues. Trimming removed 3 bases from V and 5 bases from J, with 25 bases in between. As DNA, the CDR3 is TGTGCCAGTAGTATTCCCTACTCTCAGTTCGGGATGGGGACTGAAGCTTTCTTT. The encoded protein is CASSIPYSQFGMGTEAFF.

The chain has TRBV30 and TRBJ2-6; D call uncertain. The CDR3 loop spans 16 amino acids. Germline V lookup: CDR1 GTSNPN, CDR2 SVGIG (reference sequence). The germline V and J ends were trimmed by 2 bases and 1 base, with 12 bases remaining between them. CDR3 amino acids: CAWSPLTDSGANVLTF. Written as DNA, the CDR3 is TGTGCCTGGAGTCCCCTAACAGATTCTGGGGCCAACGTCCTGACTTTC.

V usage is TRBV21-1 and J usage is TRBJ2-7; TRBD1 reflects the table's D call only, with no check against the DNA. TRBV21-1 is classified as a pseudogene. The CDR3 loop spans 17 amino acids. CDR3 DNA: TGTGCCAGCAGCAAAAGAGGCGACAGGGGTGTACCCTTCGAGCAGTACTTC. Protein: CASSKRGDRGVPFEQYF.

This rearrangement joins TRBV5-1 to TRBJ1-1, with D unclear. Between the trimmed V and J ends, which lost 0 bases and 2 bases, there was a span of 8 bases. Germline lookup yields CDR1 SGHRS and CDR2 YFSETQ. CDR3 size: 14 residues. DNA of the CDR3: TGCGCCAGCAGCTTGGAGCGGCTAAACACTGAAGCTTTCTTT. Amino acid sequence: CASSLERLNTEAFF.